These T cell receptor beta chains were read from a single sample in a study of OX40 agonist ivuxolimab in advanced cancers. The protocol was immunoSEQ multiplex PCR, while the TCRdb copy is restricted to in-frame clones and leaves out a portion. Of about 55,000 clones listed, more than 70% are singletons. The sample was CD4+ or CD8+ T cells sorted from blood, taken in a trial of the OX40 agonist ivuxolimab. The receptors here all came from an adult with an advanced solid tumor such as melanoma, head and neck, liver or kidney cancer. Both conserved end residues are part of each CDR3. Fields, in order: CDR3 length, V gene, J gene, D gene, clone size, CDR3 DNA, CDR3 protein. The D gene is left open where the match is weak. Some rows have no size entry. The others give once, few or many, or a class for an expanded clone.

>14|TRBV5-1|TRBJ2-1|-|-
TGCGCCAGCAGCTTGGATAGGTTCTCGGGAGAGCAGTTCTTC
CASSLDRFSGEQFF
>13|TRBV10-3|TRBJ1-5|TRBD1|-
TGTGCCATCAGCGACAGGGGGTCGGGTTTTCAGCATTTT
CAISDRGSGFQHF
>13|TRBV9|TRBJ2-7|-|once
TGTGCCAGCAGCGTATTGGGGATGGGGGAGCAGTACTTC
CASSVLGMGEQYF
>12|TRBV7-6|TRBJ1-3|-|-
TGTGCCAGCAGCTTAGCTGGAAACACCATATATTTT
CASSLAGNTIYF
>16|TRBV30|TRBJ2-1|TRBD2|once
TGTGCCTGGAGCCACGAGACTAGCGGGAGTCGCAATGAGCAGTTCTTC
CAWSHETSGSRNEQFF
>13|TRBV19|TRBJ2-1|-|once
TGTGCCAGTACCGCGAGAAGGGGATATGAGCAGTTCTTC
CASTARRGYEQFF
>14|TRBV7-2|TRBJ1-2|TRBD1|once
TGTGCCAGCAGCCCTACAGGACAGGCGCGTGGCTACACCTTC
CASSPTGQARGYTF
>15|TRBV28|TRBJ2-7|-|-
TGTGCCAGCAGTTTCTCGTCTGGAGGCAGCTACGAGCAGTACTTC
CASSFSSGGSYEQYF
>16|TRBV5-1|TRBJ2-2|TRBD2|-
TGCGCCAGCAGCTCGGGACTAGCGGATAACACCGGGGAGCTGTTTTTT
CASSSGLADNTGELFF
>17|TRBV10-3|TRBJ2-1|TRBD2|-
TGTGCCATCAGTGAGTCAAAAAGCGGACTAGCTCGAGATGAGCAGTTCTTC
CAISESKSGLARDEQFF
>14|TRBV5-1|TRBJ1-4|-|-
TGCGCCAGCAGCCTGGGGTCCCCGCGTGAAAAACTGTTTTTT
CASSLGSPREKLFF
>15|TRBV6-5|TRBJ1-6|-|-
TGTGCCAGCAGCGTACAACAGGGATTTAATTCACCCCTCCACTTT
CASSVQQGFNSPLHF
>13|TRBV15|TRBJ1-3|TRBD1|-
TGTGCCACCAGCAGGGACAGGGTTAACACCATATATTTT
CATSRDRVNTIYF
>15|TRBV28|TRBJ2-1|TRBD1|-
TGTGCCAGCCGAAAGGGGACAGGGGTCTACAATGAGCAGTTCTTC
CASRKGTGVYNEQFF
>16|TRBV10-3|TRBJ2-1|TRBD2|-
TGTGCCATCAGTGAGACGACTAGCGGGAGAGTTAGTGAGCAGTTCTTC
CAISETTSGRVSEQFF
>14|TRBV5-1|TRBJ2-1|-|-
TGCGCCCTATGGTGTGACTATAGCGTCGATGAGCAGTTCTTC
CALWCDYSVDEQFF
>14|TRBV28|TRBJ2-1|-|-
TGTGCCAGCAGTCTGGGTCCATCTCACAATGAGCAGTTCTTC
CASSLGPSHNEQFF
>17|TRBV19|TRBJ2-3|-|-
TGTGCCAGTAGTCCGAGTGACTATCAGCCCTACACAGATACGCAGTATTTT
CASSPSDYQPYTDTQYF
>15|TRBV21-1|TRBJ2-1|-|-
TGTGCCAGCAGCTCAAGGCCGGGACAGGTCAATGAGCAGTTCTTC
CASSSRPGQVNEQFF
>14|TRBV28|TRBJ1-2|TRBD1|-
TGTGCCAGCAGTACAACAGGGGGCGGCTATGGCTACACCTTC
CASSTTGGGYGYTF
>14|TRBV5-4|TRBJ2-1|TRBD1|-
TGTGCCAGCACACCTCAGGGGGCCCCGGGTGAGCAGTTCTTC
CASTPQGAPGEQFF
>16|TRBV7-9|TRBJ2-3|TRBD2|-
TGTGCCAGCAGCTTAGGGCTAGCGGACCGAACAGATACGCAGTATTTT
CASSLGLADRTDTQYF
>13|TRBV29-1|TRBJ1-2|TRBD1|-
TGCAGCGTTGAGGGGCAGGGGGCGGGGGGCTACACCTTC
CSVEGQGAGGYTF
>15|TRBV6-5|TRBJ2-7|-|-
TGTGCCAGCAGTTACCATAGGACAGTCTCCTACGAGCAGTACTTC
CASSYHRTVSYEQYF
>16|TRBV4-1|TRBJ2-3|TRBD2|-
TGCGCCAGCAGCCAAGATCAAGCGGGAGTTACAGATACGCAGTATTTT
CASSQDQAGVTDTQYF
>14|TRBV5-1|TRBJ1-4|TRBD1|-
TGCGCCAGCAGCGAGGGGACAGGGGGAGAAAAACTGTTTTTT
CASSEGTGGEKLFF
>15|TRBV5-1|TRBJ2-7|-|-
TGCGCCAGCAGCCCCGAGGGTAGAGGTGCCTACGAGCAGTACTTC
CASSPEGRGAYEQYF
>12|TRBV5-1|TRBJ2-2|-|-
TGCGCCAGCAGCTTGGTAGGCGGGGAGCTGTTTTTT
CASSLVGGELFF
>17|TRBV28|TRBJ2-1|TRBD2|-
TGTGCCAGCAGCCATGTAGCGGGAGGGAGCTCCTACAATGAGCAGTTCTTC
CASSHVAGGSSYNEQFF
>16|TRBV11-3|TRBJ2-3|TRBD2|-
TGTGCCAGCAGCCCTGGGACTAGCGGGGGCACAGATACGCAGTATTTT
CASSPGTSGGTDTQYF
>14|TRBV5-8|TRBJ1-1|TRBD1|once
TGTGCCAGCAGTTACAGGGGGCGCGGCACTGAAGCTTTCTTT
CASSYRGRGTEAFF
>13|TRBV6-5|TRBJ2-1|-|-
TGTGCCAGCAGTTACGTCAGGGGCAATGAGCAGTTCTTC
CASSYVRGNEQFF
>16|TRBV5-6|TRBJ1-1|-|once
TGTGCCAGCAGCTTGTTCCGGGTCGGGCTGAACTCTGAAGCTTTCTTT
CASSLFRVGLNSEAFF
>14|TRBV5-1|TRBJ1-4|-|-
TGCGCCAGCAGCTTACCGAAGGTTGGCGAAAAACTGTTTTTT
CASSLPKVGEKLFF
>18|TRBV12-5|TRBJ2-2|TRBD2|-
TGTGCTAGTGGTTTGCCGACCCTAGCGGGAGTCTTCACCGGGGAGCTGTTTTTT
CASGLPTLAGVFTGELFF
>14|TRBV7-9|TRBJ1-5|-|few
TGTGCCAGCGCATTAGGGGCCCTTAATCAGCCCCAGCATTTT
CASALGALNQPQHF
>14|TRBV5-1|TRBJ2-4|-|-
TGCGCCAGCAGCCTCGAGACTAGTTCAAACATTCAGTACTTC
CASSLETSSNIQYF
>13|TRBV6-1|TRBJ1-2|-|-
TGTGCCAGCAGTGAAAGCGGGACTGGGGGCTACACCTTC
CASSESGTGGYTF
>14|TRBV18|TRBJ1-4|-|-
TGTGCCAGCTCACCCGGCAGCCGGGGTGAAAAACTGTTTTTT
CASSPGSRGEKLFF
>14|TRBV6-4|TRBJ1-1|-|few
TGTGCCAGCAAGCAGGGATCGGGGGGCACTGAAGCTTTCTTT
CASKQGSGGTEAFF
>16|TRBV7-9|TRBJ2-5|TRBD2|-
TGTGCCAGCAGCTTAGCCGGCGGGAGAAAGGGCGAGACCCAGTACTTC
CASSLAGGRKGETQYF
>14|TRBV10-3|TRBJ1-2|-|-
TGTGCCATCAGTGACTCCCGGGACGGCTATGGCTACACCTTC
CAISDSRDGYGYTF
>11|TRBV5-6|TRBJ1-2|-|-
TGTGCCAGCATTGGGGCCTATGGCTACACCTTC
CASIGAYGYTF
>13|TRBV11-2|TRBJ2-4|-|-
TGTGCCAGCAGCTTAGTCATGTTGCCCATTCAGTACTTC
CASSLVMLPIQYF
>13|TRBV10-3|TRBJ2-7|TRBD1|-
TGTGCCATCAGGGACAGGAACTACTACGAGCAGTACTTC
CAIRDRNYYEQYF